This T cell receptor beta chain was sequenced for a study of cytomegalovirus exposure and HLA in healthy donors. Donors counted as nominally healthy when sampled, yet unrecorded immune exposures were likely. General study results and limits: Later analysis indicated greater clonal expansion among HLA-associated TCR beta chains than among equally common other chains. In vitro, three CMV-associated chains proved specific for CMV antigens. Sequencing likely produced, as an artifact, a cluster of highly shared sequence variants.

PCR employed 60 Vbeta and 13 Jbeta primers. TCRdb's copy holds only in-frame clones and misses some; the assay was immunoSEQ multiplex PCR. The repertoire has some 110,000 clones, roughly 68% of them found once; the top ten carry approximately 9.4%. V was shortened by 3 bases and J by 3 bases, with 8 bases between the two germline ends. The CDR3 has 13 residues. Germline assignment: CDR1 MNHEY and CDR2 SVGAGI. Concerning this clone: The antigen is undetermined.

The TCR originated in a man aged 25 to 40 in good health and CMV-seropositive. V is TRBV6-5 and J is TRBJ1-1; D not certain. What was sequenced was PBMCs. This CDR3 is CASSYGIHTEAFF. The CDR3 DNA reads as TGTGCCAGCAGTTATGGCATCCACACTGAAGCTTTCTTT.